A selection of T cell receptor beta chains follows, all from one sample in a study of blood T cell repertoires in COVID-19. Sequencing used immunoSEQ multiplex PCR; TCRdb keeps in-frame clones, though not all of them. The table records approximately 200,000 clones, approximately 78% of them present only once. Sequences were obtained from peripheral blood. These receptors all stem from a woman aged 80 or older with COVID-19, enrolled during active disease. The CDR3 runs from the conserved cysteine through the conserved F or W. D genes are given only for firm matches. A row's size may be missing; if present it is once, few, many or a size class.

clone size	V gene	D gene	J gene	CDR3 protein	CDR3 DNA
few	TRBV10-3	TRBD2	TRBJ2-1	CAIGLAEVSSYNEQFF	TGTGCCATCGGACTAGCGGAGGTGAGCTCCTACAATGAGCAGTTCTTC
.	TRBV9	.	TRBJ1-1	CASSVDRANTEAFF	TGTGCCAGCAGCGTAGACAGGGCCAACACTGAAGCTTTCTTT
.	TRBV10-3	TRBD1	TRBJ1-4	CAAGQTGVPSEKLFF	TGTGCCGCAGGACAAACAGGGGTCCCCTCTGAAAAACTGTTTTTT
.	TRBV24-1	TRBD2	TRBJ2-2	CATRGYRAGDLFIGELFF	TGTGCCACCAGGGGATACCGAGCGGGAGATCTCTTTATTGGGGAGCTGTTTTTT
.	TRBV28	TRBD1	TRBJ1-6	CATQQGAVDSPLHF	TGTGCCACCCAACAGGGGGCAGTAGATTCACCCCTCCACTTT
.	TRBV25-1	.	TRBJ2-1	CASSEISGYNEQFF	TGTGCCAGCAGTGAAATATCCGGTTACAATGAGCAGTTCTTC
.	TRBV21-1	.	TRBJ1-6	CASTYGGPRYNSPLHF	TGTGCCAGCACCTACGGGGGGCCCCGATATAATTCACCCCTCCACTTT
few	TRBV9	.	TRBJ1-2	CASSVDEGLSFEYGYTF	TGTGCCAGCAGCGTAGATGAAGGACTGTCGTTCGAATATGGCTACACCTTC
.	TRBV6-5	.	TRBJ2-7	CASRTDYSYEQYF	TGTGCCAGCAGGACGGACTATTCCTACGAGCAGTACTTC
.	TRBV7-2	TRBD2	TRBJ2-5	CASSATSGRAWETQYF	TGTGCCAGCAGCGCGACTAGCGGGAGGGCCTGGGAGACCCAGTACTTC
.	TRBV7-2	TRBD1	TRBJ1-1	CASSLQGGGNTEAFF	TGTGCCAGCAGCTTACAGGGGGGAGGGAACACTGAAGCTTTCTTT
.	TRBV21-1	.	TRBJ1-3	CASSKEEDRGNSGNTIYF	TGTGCCAGCAGCAAAGAAGAGGACAGGGGGAACTCTGGAAACACCATATATTTT
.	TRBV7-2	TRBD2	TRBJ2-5	CASRLSRGRETQYF	TGTGCCAGCAGACTCTCGCGCGGGAGGGAGACCCAGTACTTC
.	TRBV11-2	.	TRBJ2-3	CASSFNSLYF	TGTGCCAGCAGCTTCAACAGCCTGTATTTT
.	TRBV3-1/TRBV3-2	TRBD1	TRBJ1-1	CASSHRGIGTEAFF	TGTGCCAGCAGCCACAGGGGGATCGGGACTGAAGCTTTCTTT
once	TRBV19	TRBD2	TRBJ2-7	CASSIDSSGLYEQYF	TGTGCCAGTAGTATAGACTCTAGCGGCCTCTACGAGCAGTACTTC
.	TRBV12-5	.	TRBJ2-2	CASASRDRFLNTGELFF	TGTGCTAGTGCTTCTCGCGACAGGTTCCTGAACACCGGGGAGCTGTTTTTT
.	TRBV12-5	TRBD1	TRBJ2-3	CASGQDRGADTQYF	TGTGCTAGTGGTCAGGACAGGGGCGCAGATACGCAGTATTTT
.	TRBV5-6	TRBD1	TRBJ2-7	CASSVGTAYEQYF	TGTGCCAGCAGCGTGGGGACAGCCTACGAGCAGTACTTC
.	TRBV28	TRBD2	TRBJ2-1	CASSPISGRGYNEQFF	TGTGCCAGCAGCCCCATTAGCGGGAGAGGCTACAATGAGCAGTTCTTC
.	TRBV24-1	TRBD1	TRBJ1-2	CATSDRDRGQDGYTF	TGTGCCACCAGTGATCGGGACAGGGGCCAGGATGGCTACACCTTC
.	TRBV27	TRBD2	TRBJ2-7	CASSYSRASGSYEQYF	TGTGCCAGCAGTTACTCCAGGGCTAGCGGGAGCTACGAGCAGTACTTC
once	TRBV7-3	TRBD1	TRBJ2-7	CASSYGQGRHEQYF	TGTGCCAGCAGCTACGGACAGGGAAGACACGAGCAGTACTTC
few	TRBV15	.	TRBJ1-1	CATSRDLADTEAFF	TGTGCCACCAGCAGAGATTTGGCGGACACTGAAGCTTTCTTT
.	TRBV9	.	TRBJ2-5	CASSVGARAGETQYF	TGTGCCAGCAGCGTAGGGGCCAGGGCAGGAGAGACCCAGTACTTC
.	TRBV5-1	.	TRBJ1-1	CASSLVRGDTEAFF	TGCGCCAGCAGCTTGGTCAGGGGAGATACTGAAGCTTTCTTT
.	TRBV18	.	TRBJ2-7	CASSPQTGEQYF	TGTGCCAGCTCACCTCAAACAGGAGAGCAGTACTTC
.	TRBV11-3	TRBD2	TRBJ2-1	CASSRPGGNEQFF	TGTGCCAGCAGCCGGCCGGGGGGGAATGAGCAGTTCTTC
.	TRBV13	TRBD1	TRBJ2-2	CASSSATGTDTGELFF	TGTGCCAGCAGCTCGGCTACCGGGACAGACACCGGGGAGCTGTTTTTT
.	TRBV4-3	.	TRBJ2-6	CASSQGPDSSGANVLTF	TGCGCCAGCAGCCAAGGTCCAGATTCCTCTGGGGCCAACGTCCTGACTTTC
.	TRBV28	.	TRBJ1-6	CASRKGAPNSPLHF	TGTGCCAGCAGGAAAGGGGCCCCAAATTCACCCCTCCACTTT
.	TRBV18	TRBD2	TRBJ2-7	CASSPTSGSPYEQYF	TGTGCCAGCTCACCAACTAGCGGGAGCCCCTACGAGCAGTACTTC
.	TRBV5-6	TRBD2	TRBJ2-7	CASSLSRGLGEQYF	TGTGCCAGCAGCTTGAGCAGGGGACTAGGCGAGCAGTACTTC
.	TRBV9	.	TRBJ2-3	CASSGYRGGIRSTDTQYF	TGTGCCAGCAGCGGCTACAGGGGGGGCATTCGGAGCACAGATACGCAGTATTTT
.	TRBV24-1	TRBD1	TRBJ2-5	CATRQGAVETQYF	TGTGCCACCCGACAGGGGGCCGTGGAGACCCAGTACTTC
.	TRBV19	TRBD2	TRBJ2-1	CASRGGTNEQFF	TGTGCCAGTAGGGGAGGGACCAATGAGCAGTTCTTC
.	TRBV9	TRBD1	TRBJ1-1	CASSSGTGNTEAFF	TGTGCCAGCAGCTCAGGGACAGGGAACACTGAAGCTTTCTTT
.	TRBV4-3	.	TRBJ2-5	CASSQGGTQYF	TGCGCCAGCAGCCAAGGCGGGACCCAGTACTTC
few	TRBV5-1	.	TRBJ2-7	CASSPAGQRRHEQYF	TGCGCCAGCAGCCCCGCGGGACAGCGGCGGCACGAGCAGTACTTC
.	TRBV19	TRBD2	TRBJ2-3	CASRAGVGTDTQYF	TGTGCCAGTAGAGCGGGAGTTGGGACAGATACGCAGTATTTT
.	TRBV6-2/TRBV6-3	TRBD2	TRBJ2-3	CASSYRLAGGGDTQYF	TGTGCCAGCAGTTACAGACTAGCGGGGGGAGGAGATACGCAGTATTTT
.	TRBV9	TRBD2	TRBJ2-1	CASSAGLAHNEQFF	TGTGCCAGCAGCGCGGGACTAGCGCACAATGAGCAGTTCTTC